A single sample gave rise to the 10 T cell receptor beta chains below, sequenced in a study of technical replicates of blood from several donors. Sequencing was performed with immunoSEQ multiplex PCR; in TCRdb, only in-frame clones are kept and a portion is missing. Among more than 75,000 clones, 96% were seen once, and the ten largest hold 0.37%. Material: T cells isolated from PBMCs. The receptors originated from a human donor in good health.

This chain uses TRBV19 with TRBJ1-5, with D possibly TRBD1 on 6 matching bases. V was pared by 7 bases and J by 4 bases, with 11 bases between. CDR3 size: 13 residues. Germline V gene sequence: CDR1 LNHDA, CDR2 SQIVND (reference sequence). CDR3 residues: CASTRGGNQPQHF. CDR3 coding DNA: TGTGCCAGTACTAGAGGGGGAAATCAGCCCCAGCATTTT. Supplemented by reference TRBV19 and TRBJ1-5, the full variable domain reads DGGITQSPKYLFRKEGQNVTLSCEQNLNHDAMYWYRQDPGQGLRLIYYSQIVNDFQKGDIAEGYSVSREKKESFPLTVTSAQKNPTAFYLCASTRGGNQPQHFGDGTRLSIL.

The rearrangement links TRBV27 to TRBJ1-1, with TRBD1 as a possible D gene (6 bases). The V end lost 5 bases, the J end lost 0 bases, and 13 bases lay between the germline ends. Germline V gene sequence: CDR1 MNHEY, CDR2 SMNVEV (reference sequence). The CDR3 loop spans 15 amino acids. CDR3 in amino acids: CASSTGNSVNTEAFF. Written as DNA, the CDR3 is TGTGCCAGCAGTACAGGGAACTCCGTGAACACTGAAGCTTTCTTT.

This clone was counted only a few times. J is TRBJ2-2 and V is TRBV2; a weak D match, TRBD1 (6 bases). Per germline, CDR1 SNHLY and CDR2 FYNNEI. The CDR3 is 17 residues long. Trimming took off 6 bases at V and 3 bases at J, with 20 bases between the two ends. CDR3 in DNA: TGTGCCAGCAGATCGATTAACCCGGGACATTACACCGGGGAGCTGTTTTTT. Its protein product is CASRSINPGHYTGELFF.

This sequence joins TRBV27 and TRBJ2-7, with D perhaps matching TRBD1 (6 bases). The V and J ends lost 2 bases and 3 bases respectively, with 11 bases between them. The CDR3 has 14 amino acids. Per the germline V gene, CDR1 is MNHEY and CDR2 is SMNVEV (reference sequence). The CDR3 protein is CASSLPDRYYEQYF. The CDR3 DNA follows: TGTGCCAGCAGTTTACCCGACAGGTACTACGAGCAGTACTTC.

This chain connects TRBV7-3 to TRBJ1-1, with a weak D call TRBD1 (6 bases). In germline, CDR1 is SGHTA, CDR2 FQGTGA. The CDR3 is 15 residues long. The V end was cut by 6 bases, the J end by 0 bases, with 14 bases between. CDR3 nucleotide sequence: TGTGCCAGCAGTCAGGAGGGGGGGGTGAACACTGAAGCTTTCTTT. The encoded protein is CASSQEGGVNTEAFF.

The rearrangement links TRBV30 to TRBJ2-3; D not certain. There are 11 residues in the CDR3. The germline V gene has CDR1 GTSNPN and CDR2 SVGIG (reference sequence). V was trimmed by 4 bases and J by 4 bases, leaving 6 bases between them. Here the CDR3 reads CAWTGSDTQYF. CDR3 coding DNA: TGTGCCTGGACCGGGTCAGATACGCAGTATTTT. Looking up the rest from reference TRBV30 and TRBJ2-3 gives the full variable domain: SQTIHQWPATLVQPVGSPLSLECTVEGTSNPNLYWYRQAAGRGLQLLFYSVGIGQISSEVPQNLSASRPQDRQFILSSKKLLLSDSGFYLCAWTGSDTQYFGPGTRLTVL.

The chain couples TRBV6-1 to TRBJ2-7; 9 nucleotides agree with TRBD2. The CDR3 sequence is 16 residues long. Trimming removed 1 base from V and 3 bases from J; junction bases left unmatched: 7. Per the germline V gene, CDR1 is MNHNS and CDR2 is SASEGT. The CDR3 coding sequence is TGTGCCAGCAGTGAAGAGGGAGCGGGAGGTGTCTACGAGCAGTACTTC. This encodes CASSEEGAGGVYEQYF.

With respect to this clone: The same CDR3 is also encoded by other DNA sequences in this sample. CDR3 region: CASSLVAGGTYEQYF. The CDR3 coding sequence is TGTGCCAGCAGCTTGGTAGCGGGAGGGACCTACGAGCAGTACTTC. J is TRBJ2-7 and V is TRBV5-4; 11 positions match TRBD2. Trimming took 0 bases from V and 2 from J; bases not matched to a gene: 1. The CDR3 loop spans 15 amino acids. Germline values: CDR1 SGHNT, CDR2 YYREEE (reference sequence). Full variable domain (outside the CDR3, taken from reference TRBV5-4 and TRBJ2-7): ETGVTQSPTHLIKTRGQQVTLRCSSQSGHNTVSWYQQALGQGPQFIFQYYREEENGRGNFPPRFSGLQFPNYSSELNVNALELDDSALYLCASSLVAGGTYEQYFGPGTRLTVT.

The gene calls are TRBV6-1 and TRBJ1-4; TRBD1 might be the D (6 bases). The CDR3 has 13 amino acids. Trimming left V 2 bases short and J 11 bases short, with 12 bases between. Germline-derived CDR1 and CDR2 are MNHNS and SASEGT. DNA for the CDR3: TGTGCCAGCAGTGAAATCGTAACAGGGAAACTGTTTTTT. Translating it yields CASSEIVTGKLFF.

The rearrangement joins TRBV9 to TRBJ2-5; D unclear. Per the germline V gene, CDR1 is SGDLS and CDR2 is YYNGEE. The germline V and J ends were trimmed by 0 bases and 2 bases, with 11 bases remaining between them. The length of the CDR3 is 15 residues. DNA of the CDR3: TGTGCCAGCAGCGTAGCAGGAACTCAGCAAGAGACCCAGTACTTC. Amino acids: CASSVAGTQQETQYF.